Included here is one T cell receptor (beta chain) sequence, with context. Clones were sequenced by immunoSEQ multiplex PCR, and TCRdb holds only the in-frame ones, with some missing. Found here are 98,000 or so clones, 95% of them singletons; the top ten hold 0.2% to 0.25%. This record belongs to a study of technical replicates of blood from a handful of donors. The source material was T cells isolated from PBMCs. The sequence derives from a human donor in good health.

CDR3 in amino acids: CASSFVQGRETQYF. The CDR3 DNA reads TGTGCCAGCAGCTTCGTACAGGGTAGAGAGACCCAGTACTTC. V gene TRBV11-3 combines with J gene TRBJ2-5; TRBD1 is a possible D gene (6 bases). The CDR3 totals 14 residues. Per germline, CDR1 SGHNT and CDR2 YENEEA. The V gene lost 3 bases and the J gene lost 4 bases, with 12 bases spanning the gap.